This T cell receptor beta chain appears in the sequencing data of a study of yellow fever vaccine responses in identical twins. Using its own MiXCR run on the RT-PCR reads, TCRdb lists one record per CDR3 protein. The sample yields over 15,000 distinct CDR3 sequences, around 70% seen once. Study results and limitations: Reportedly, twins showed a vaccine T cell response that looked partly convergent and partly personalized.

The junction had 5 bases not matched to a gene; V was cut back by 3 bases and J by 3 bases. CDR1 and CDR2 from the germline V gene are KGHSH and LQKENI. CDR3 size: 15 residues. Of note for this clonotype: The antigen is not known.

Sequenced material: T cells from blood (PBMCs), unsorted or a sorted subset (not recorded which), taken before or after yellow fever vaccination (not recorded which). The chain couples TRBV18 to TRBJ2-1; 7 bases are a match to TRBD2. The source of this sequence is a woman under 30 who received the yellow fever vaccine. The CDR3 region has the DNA TGTGCCAGCTCACCCCTAAGCGGGGACTACAATGAGCAGTTCTTC. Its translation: CASSPLSGDYNEQFF.